Shown below are 10 T cell receptor beta chains from a single sample sequenced in a study of tumor-infiltrating lymphocytes in primary liver carcinoma. Germline DNA was extracted alongside blood RNA, which was obtained from unsorted whole blood. From about 0.45 ug total RNA, TCR beta cDNA was generated with a primer in the constant region. Three nested multiplex PCR rounds of slightly modified ARM-PCR generated TCR beta libraries. Researchers ran the first two PCR rounds for ten to eleven cycles each with TRBV1-TRBV30 forward primers and a C-beta reverse primer. Each CDR3 protein is one row after TCRdb ran MiXCR on the multiplex PCR reads. The sample lists under 200,000 distinct CDR3 sequences, approximately 64% seen once, with 5.5% to 9% in the top ten. Sequencing was carried out using peripheral blood. The source of these receptors is a woman aged 60-70 years with primary liver carcinoma and hepatitis B virus infection.

To note about this clonotype: This may be a read error, as it is one base from a much larger clone. The gene calls are TRBV6-5 and TRBJ1-2; possibly TRBD1 for D (6 bases). The CDR3 contains 11 residues. Trimming took off 8 bases at V and 9 bases at J, with 13 bases between the two ends. CDR1 and CDR2 (germline): MNHEY, SVGAGI. The CDR3 nucleotides read TGTGCCAGCGGCAGGGGCCATTGCTACACCTTC. Residues: CASGRGHCYTF.

As concerns this clonotype: A junction boundary mismatches the germline segment, possibly from a read error. The genes are TRBV28 and TRBJ2-7; the D is unclear. CDR3 length: 17 amino acids. Germline V lookup: CDR1 MDHEN, CDR2 SYDVKM. This CDR3 reads CASSSPGSTSNSYEQYF. The CDR3 DNA sequence: TGTGCCAGCAGTTCCCCGGGTTCGACCTCGAACTCCTACGAGCAATACTTC.

In this sample, this clonotype turned up many times. The J gene is TRBJ2-3, the V gene TRBV4-1; TRBD2 matches 10 bases. The junction had 17 bases not matched to a gene; V was cut back by 4 bases and J by 4 bases. The CDR3 contains 19 residues. Germline-derived CDR1 and CDR2 are MGHRA and YSYEKL. The CDR3: CASSLTLVLGAGGPDTQYF. The CDR3 DNA reads as TGCGCCAGCAGCCTTACCTTAGTTTTGGGAGCGGGAGGGCCAGATACGCAGTATTTT.

As concerns this clonotype: A junction boundary mismatches the germline segment, possibly from a read error. The J gene is TRBJ2-5, the V gene TRBV11-2; the D is unclear. CDR1 and CDR2 from the germline V gene are SGHAT and FQNNGV. This CDR3 comprises 15 residues. CDR3 nucleotide sequence: TGTGCCAGCAGCCCGATATTAGCAGCCCAAAAGACCCAGTACTTC. Its protein is CASSPILAAQKTQYF. The full variable domain, with the rest looked up from reference TRBV11-2 and TRBJ2-5, is EAGVAQSPRYKIIEKRQSVAFWCNPISGHATLYWYQQILGQGPKLLIQFQNNGVVDDSQLPKDRFSAERLKGVDSTLKIQPAKLEDSAVYLCASSPILAAQKTQYFGPGTRLLVL.

On this clonotype itself: One junction end does not reproduce the germline sequence, and a read error may be involved. CDR3 nucleotides: TGTGTCAGCATGACAGGGGCTAGCACAGATACGCAGTATTTT. This translates into CVSMTGASTDTQYF. The J gene is TRBJ2-3, the V gene TRBV11-3, with TRBD1 matching over 8 bases. The CDR3 extends over 14 amino acids. Germline V lookup: CDR1 SGHNT, CDR2 YENEEA.

A note on this clonotype: A read error is possible here, since a much larger clone lies one base away. The chain links TRBV6-5 to TRBJ1-1; D gene uncertain. V was pared by 6 bases and J by 4 bases, with 18 bases between. The V gene's germline CDR1 is MNHEY and CDR2 SVGAGI. The CDR3 has 15 amino acids. The CDR3 is CASSYLSGRITEAFF. The CDR3 DNA is TGTGCCAGCAGCTACCTCAGCGGGCGGATCACTGAAGCTTTCTTT.

This clonotype was recorded at least ten times. The chain is built from TRBV6-1 and TRBJ2-5; D is undetermined. The germline V gene encodes CDR1 MNHNS and CDR2 SASEGT. This CDR3 is 12 amino acids long. Trimming removed 2 bases at V and 3 bases at J, with 4 bases between. The CDR3 protein is CASSEQKETQYF. The CDR3 bases are TGTGCCAGCAGTGAACAGAAAGAGACCCAGTACTTC.

This chain uses TRBV6-1 with TRBJ2-3; D unclear. The CDR3 runs 16 residues. Deletions cut 6 bases from V and 6 bases from J, with 22 bases between. Germline V gives CDR1 MNHNS, CDR2 SASEGT. The CDR3 region has the DNA TGTGCCAGCAGGAAATTTACCAGTGGCGGTTCCGATACGCAGTATTTT. Its translation: CASRKFTSGGSDTQYF.

The chain links TRBV7-9 to TRBJ2-3, with 8 bases matching TRBD2. Germline V gene data show CDR1 as SEHNR and CDR2 as FQNEAQ (reference sequence). The CDR3 is 18 residues long. The V gene end was trimmed by 0 bases and the J gene end by 0 bases; junction bases not matched to a gene: 8. The DNA of the CDR3 is TGTGCCAGCAGCTTAGCCCCCGGACTAGCCCTTAGCACAGATACGCAGTATTTT. As protein: CASSLAPGLALSTDTQYF.

A remark on this clonotype: A much larger clone differs by one base, so this may be a read error. The chain combines TRBV4-1 with TRBJ2-7; D may be TRBD2 (5 bases). Germline CDR1 is MGHRA and CDR2 is YSYEKL. This CDR3 is built from 17 residues. V was shortened by 3 bases and J by 1 base, with 19 bases between the two germline ends. Here the CDR3 DNA reads TGCGCCAGCAGCCAGGAAAAAAGAGGGAGCGGATCCTACGAGCAGTACTTC. Translation gives CASSQEKRGSGSYEQYF.